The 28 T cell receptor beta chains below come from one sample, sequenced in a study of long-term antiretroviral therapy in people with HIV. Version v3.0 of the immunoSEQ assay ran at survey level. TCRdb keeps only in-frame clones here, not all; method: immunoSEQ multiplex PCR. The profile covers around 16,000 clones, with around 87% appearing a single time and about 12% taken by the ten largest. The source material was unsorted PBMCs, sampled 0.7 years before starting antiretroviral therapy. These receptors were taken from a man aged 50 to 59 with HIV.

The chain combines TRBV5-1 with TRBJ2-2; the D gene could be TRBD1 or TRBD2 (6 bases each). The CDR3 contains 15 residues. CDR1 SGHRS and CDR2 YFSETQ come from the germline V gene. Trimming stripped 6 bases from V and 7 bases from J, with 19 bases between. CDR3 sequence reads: CASNSARGADGELFF. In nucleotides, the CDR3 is TGCGCCAGCAACTCCGCGAGGGGGGCGGACGGGGAGCTGTTTTTT.

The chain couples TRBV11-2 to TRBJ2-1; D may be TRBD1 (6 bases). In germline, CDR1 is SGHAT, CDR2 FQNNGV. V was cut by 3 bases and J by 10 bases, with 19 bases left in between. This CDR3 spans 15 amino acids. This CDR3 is CASSFSPGELREQFF. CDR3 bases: TGTGCCAGCAGCTTCTCCCCAGGGGAACTTCGCGAGCAGTTCTTC. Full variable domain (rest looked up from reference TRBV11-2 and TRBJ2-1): EAGVAQSPRYKIIEKRQSVAFWCNPISGHATLYWYQQILGQGPKLLIQFQNNGVVDDSQLPKDRFSAERLKGVDSTLKIQPAKLEDSAVYLCASSFSPGELREQFFGPGTRLTVL.

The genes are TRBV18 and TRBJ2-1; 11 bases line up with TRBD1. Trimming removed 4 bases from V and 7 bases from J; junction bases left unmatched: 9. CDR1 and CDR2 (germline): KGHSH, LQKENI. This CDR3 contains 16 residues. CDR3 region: CASSRRTGGLGNEQFF. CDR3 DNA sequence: TGTGCCAGCTCACGACGGACAGGGGGCCTGGGGAATGAGCAGTTCTTC.

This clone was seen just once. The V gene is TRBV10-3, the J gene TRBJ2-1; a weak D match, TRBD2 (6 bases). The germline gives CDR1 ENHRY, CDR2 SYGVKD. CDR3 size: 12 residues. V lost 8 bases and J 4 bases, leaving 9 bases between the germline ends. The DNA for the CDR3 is TGTGCCATCTCCGGGGGTTACAATGAGCAGTTCTTC. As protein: CAISGGYNEQFF.

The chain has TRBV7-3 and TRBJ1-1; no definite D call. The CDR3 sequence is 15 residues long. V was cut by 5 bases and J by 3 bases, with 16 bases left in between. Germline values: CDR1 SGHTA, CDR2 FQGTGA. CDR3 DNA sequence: TGTGCCAGCAGCCCAGCGGGCATTTCTTACACTGAAGCTTTCTTT. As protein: CASSPAGISYTEAFF.

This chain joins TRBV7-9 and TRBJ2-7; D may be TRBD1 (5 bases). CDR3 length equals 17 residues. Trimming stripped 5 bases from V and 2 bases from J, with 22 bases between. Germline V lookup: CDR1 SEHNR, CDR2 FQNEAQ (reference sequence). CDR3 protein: CASSLAKGLKLTYEQYF. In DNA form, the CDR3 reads TGTGCCAGCAGCCTGGCCAAGGGGTTGAAGCTTACCTACGAGCAGTACTTC.

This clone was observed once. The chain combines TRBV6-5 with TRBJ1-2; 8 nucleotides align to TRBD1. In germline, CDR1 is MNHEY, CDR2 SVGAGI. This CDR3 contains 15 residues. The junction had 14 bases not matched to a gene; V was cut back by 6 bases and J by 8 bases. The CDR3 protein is CASSPRDRPFEGYTF. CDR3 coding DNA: TGTGCCAGCAGCCCCCGGGACAGGCCCTTCGAGGGCTACACCTTC.

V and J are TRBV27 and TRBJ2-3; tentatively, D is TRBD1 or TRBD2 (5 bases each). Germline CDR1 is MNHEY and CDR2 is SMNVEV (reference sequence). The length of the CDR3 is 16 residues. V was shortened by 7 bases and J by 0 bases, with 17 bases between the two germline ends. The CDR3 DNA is TGTGCCAGCAAGGTCCTAGGGACGACTAGCACAGATACGCAGTATTTT. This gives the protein CASKVLGTTSTDTQYF.

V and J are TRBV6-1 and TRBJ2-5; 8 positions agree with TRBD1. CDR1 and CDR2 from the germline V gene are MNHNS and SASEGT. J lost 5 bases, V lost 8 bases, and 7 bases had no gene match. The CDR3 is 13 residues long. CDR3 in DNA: TGTGCCAGCGACAGGGGTACGTTGGAGACCCAGTACTTC. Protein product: CASDRGTLETQYF.

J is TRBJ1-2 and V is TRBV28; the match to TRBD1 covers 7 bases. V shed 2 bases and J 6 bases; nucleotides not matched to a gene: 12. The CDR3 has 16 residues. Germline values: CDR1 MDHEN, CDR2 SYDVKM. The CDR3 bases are TGTGCCAGCAGTTTACCCGGGACAGACGAAGGGAATGGCTACACCTTC. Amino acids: CASSLPGTDEGNGYTF.

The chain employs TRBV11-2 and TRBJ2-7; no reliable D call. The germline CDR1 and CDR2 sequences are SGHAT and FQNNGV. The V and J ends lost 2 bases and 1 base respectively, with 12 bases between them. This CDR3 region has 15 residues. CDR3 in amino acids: CASSLYSHLSYEQYF. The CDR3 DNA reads TGTGCCAGCAGCTTATACAGTCATCTTTCCTACGAGCAGTACTTC.

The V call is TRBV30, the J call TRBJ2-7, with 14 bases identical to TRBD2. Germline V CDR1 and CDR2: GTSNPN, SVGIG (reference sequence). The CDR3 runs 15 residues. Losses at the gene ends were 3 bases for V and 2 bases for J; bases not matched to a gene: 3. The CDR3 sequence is CAWSAGLAGAYEQYF. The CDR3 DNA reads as TGTGCCTGGAGCGCGGGACTAGCGGGGGCCTACGAGCAGTACTTC.

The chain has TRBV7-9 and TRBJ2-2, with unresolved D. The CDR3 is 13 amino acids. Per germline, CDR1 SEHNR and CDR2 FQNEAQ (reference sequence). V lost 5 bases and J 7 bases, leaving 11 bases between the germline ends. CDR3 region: CASSLQNLGELFF. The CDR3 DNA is TGTGCCAGCAGCCTACAGAATCTCGGGGAGCTGTTTTTT.

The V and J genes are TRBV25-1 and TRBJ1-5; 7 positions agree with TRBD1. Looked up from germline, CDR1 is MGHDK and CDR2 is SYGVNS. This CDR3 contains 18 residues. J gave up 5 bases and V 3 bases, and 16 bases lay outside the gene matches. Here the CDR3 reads CASSDAETGKVAHQPQHF. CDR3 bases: TGTGCCAGCAGTGATGCAGAGACAGGGAAGGTCGCACATCAGCCCCAGCATTTT.

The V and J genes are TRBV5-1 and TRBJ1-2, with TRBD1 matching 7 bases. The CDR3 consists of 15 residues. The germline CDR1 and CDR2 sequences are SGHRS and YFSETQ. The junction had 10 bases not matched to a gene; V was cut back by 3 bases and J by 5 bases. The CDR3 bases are TGCGCCAGCAGCTCAGATCGGCCAGGGGGATATGGCTACACCTTC. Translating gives CASSSDRPGGYGYTF. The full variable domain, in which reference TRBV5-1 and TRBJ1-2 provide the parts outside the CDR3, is KAGVTQTPRYLIKTRGQQVTLSCSPISGHRSVSWYQQTPGQGLQFLFEYFSETQRNKGNFPGRFSGRQFSNSRSEMNVSTLELGDSALYLCASSSDRPGGYGYTFGSGTRLTVV.

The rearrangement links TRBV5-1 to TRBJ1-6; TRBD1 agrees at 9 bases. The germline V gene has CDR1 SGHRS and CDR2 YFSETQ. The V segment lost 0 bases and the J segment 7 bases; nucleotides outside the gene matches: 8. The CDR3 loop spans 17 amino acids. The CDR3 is CASSLGPGQGHNSPLHF. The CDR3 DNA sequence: TGCGCCAGCAGCTTGGGTCCTGGACAGGGGCACAATTCACCCCTCCACTTT.

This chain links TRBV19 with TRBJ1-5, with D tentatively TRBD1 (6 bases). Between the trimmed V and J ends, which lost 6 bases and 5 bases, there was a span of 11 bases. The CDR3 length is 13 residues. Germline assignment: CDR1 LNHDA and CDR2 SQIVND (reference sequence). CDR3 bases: TGTGCCAGTAGAGGACAGCTTTATCAGCCCCAGCATTTT. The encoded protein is CASRGQLYQPQHF.

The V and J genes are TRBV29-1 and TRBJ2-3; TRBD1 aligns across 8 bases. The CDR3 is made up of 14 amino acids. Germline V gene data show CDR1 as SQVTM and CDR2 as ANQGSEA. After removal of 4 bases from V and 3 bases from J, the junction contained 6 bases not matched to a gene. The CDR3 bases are TGCAGCGTTGTAGACAGGGGCCCAACAGATACGCAGTATTTT. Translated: CSVVDRGPTDTQYF.

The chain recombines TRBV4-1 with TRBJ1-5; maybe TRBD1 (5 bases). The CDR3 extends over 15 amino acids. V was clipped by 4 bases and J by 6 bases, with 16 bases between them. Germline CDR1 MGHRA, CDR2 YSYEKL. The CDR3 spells CASSRNRDPLQPQHF. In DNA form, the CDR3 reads TGCGCCAGCAGCCGGAACCGGGACCCCCTTCAGCCCCAGCATTTT.

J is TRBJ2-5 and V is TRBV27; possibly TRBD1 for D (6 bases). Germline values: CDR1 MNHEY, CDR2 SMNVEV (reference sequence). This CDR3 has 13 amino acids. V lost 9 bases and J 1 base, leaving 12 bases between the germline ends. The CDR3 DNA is TGTGCCAGTCGGGCAGGGGTCCAAGAGACCCAGTACTTC. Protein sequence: CASRAGVQETQYF.

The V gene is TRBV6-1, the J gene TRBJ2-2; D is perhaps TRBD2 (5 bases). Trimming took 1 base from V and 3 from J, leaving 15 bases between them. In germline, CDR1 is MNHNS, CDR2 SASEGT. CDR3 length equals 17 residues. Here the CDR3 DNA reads TGTGCCAGCAGTGAAGTAGGTGTGGGAGCCGACACCGGGGAGCTGTTTTTT. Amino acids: CASSEVGVGADTGELFF.

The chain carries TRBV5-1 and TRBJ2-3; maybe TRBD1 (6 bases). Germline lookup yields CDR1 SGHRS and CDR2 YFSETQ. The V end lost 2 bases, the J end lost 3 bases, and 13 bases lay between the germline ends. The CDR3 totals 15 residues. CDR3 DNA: TGCGCCAGCAGCTTCAGGGGTAGGGGTACAGATACGCAGTATTTT. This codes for CASSFRGRGTDTQYF.

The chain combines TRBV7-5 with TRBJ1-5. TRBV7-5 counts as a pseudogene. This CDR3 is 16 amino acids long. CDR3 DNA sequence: TGTGCCAGAAGCCGTACAGGGGACTATAGCAATCAGCCCCAGCATTTT. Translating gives CARSRTGDYSNQPQHF.

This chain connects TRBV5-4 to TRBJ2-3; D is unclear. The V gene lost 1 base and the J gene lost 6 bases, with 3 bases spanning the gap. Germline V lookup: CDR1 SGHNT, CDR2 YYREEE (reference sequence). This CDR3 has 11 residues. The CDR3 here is CASSLRDTQYF. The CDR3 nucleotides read TGTGCCAGCAGCTTGCGGGATACGCAGTATTTT.

Here the CDR3 DNA reads TGCGCCAGCAGCTTGGAAGGGCAGAATCAGCCCCAGCATTTT. It specifies CASSLEGQNQPQHF. This chain connects TRBV5-1 to TRBJ1-5; D gene uncertain. CDR1 is SGHRS, CDR2 YFSETQ, per germline. This CDR3 contains 14 residues. V dropped 0 bases and J dropped 4 bases, with 8 bases sitting between them.

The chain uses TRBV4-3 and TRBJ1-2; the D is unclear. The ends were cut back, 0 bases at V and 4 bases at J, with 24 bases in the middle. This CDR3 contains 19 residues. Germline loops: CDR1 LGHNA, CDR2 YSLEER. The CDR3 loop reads CASSQDPPGPHNILYGYTF. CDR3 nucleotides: TGCGCCAGCAGCCAAGATCCCCCAGGACCCCACAATATCCTCTATGGCTACACCTTC.

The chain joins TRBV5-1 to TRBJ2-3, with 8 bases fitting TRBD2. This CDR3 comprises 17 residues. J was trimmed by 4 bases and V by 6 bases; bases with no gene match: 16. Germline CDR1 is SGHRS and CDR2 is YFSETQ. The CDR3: CASTLVGLAGGADTQYF. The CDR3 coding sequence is TGCGCCAGCACCCTTGTAGGACTAGCCGGGGGAGCAGATACGCAGTATTTT.

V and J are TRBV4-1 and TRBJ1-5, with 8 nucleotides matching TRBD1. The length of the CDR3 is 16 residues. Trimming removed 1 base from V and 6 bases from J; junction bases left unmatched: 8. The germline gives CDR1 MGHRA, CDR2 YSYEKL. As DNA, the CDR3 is TGCGCCAGCAGCCAAGTACCCCACAGGGGGAGTCAGCCCCAGCATTTT. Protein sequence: CASSQVPHRGSQPQHF.